A selection of T cell receptor beta chains follows, all from one sample in a study of T cells expressing NK-cell markers. After re-calling the 5' RACE reads, TCRdb lists one entry per CDR3 protein, DNA absent. This sample's table has around 140,000 distinct CDR3 sequences. Source material: blood T cells: a sorted CD56 or NKG2C T cell subset, CD4+ or CD8+ T cells, or bulk PBMC T cells (not recorded which). Every receptor here comes from a man aged 18 to 30 in good health. CDR3s include the opening cysteine and the closing phenylalanine or tryptophan.

>TRBJ2-3|TRBV1
CTSSQVIVGTDTQYF
>TRBJ2-2|TRBV28
CASSFGQGTTGELFF
>TRBJ1-6|TRBV20-1
CSARDTARWGSPLHF
>TRBJ2-2|TRBV7-9
CASSPGQGRPGELFF
>TRBJ2-1|TRBV6-4
CASSAGGPHNEQFF
>TRBJ2-1|TRBV20-1
CSASRGKGSYNEQFF
>TRBJ2-1|TRBV13
CASSFEGNEQFF
>TRBJ2-2|TRBV14
CASSQEEGINTGELFF
>TRBJ1-5|TRBV15
CATSRDRGQGQPQHF
>TRBJ2-3|TRBV12-3/TRBV12-4
CASSPVVFDTDTQYF
>TRBJ2-3|TRBV12-3/TRBV12-4
CASSFPTGPATDTQYF
>TRBJ2-2|TRBV21-1
CASSIRGANTGELFF
>TRBJ2-7|TRBV5-6
CASSSDRTYEQYF
>TRBJ2-5|TRBV4-3
CASSQERGGGETQYF
>TRBJ2-1|TRBV29-1
CSAKEPTTHSYNEQFF
>TRBJ1-1|TRBV11-1
CASSFRGRGGTEAFF
>TRBJ2-1|TRBV5-4
CASRGLANNEQFF
>TRBJ2-5|TRBV5-1
CASVQLAGGQETQYF
>TRBJ1-4|TRBV4-1
CASSTLEEKLFF
>TRBJ1-2|TRBV2
CASSWSGGSSYGYTF
>TRBJ1-5|TRBV19
CASSILVRDQPQHF
>TRBJ2-1|TRBV20-1
CSARVPGQRYNEQFF
>TRBJ2-3|TRBV6-5
CASSYFSGRPDTQYF
>TRBJ2-3|TRBV7-6
CASSPRTAWAIAGSDTQYF
>TRBJ2-1|TRBV7-9
CASSSPISLGEQFF
>TRBJ2-3|TRBV29-1
CSVFWDSLAGGVITDTQYF
>TRBJ2-3|TRBV20-1
CSAGPEIRGDTQYF
>TRBJ2-1|TRBV7-7
CASSSENRGHEQFF
>TRBJ2-1|TRBV18
CASSPSGGNEQFF
>TRBJ2-1|TRBV18
CASSQTLAGGPYNEQFF
>TRBJ2-2|TRBV4-3
CASSQRWQQEYGELFF
>TRBJ1-1|TRBV6-2/TRBV6-3
CASSYRGQMNTEAFF
>TRBJ1-1|TRBV18
CASSPQGQSTEAFF
>TRBJ1-1|TRBV7-9
CASTRTGDRDEAFF
>TRBJ2-7|TRBV10-3
CAISDMGQGVNEQYF
>TRBJ2-3|TRBV6-1
CASVIGVLTDTQYF
>TRBJ1-1|TRBV28
CASSLPGTANMNTEAFF
>TRBJ2-3|TRBV27
CASNQGTTLTDTQYF
>TRBJ2-7|TRBV4-3
CASSQDYVSPKYF
>TRBJ2-7|TRBV4-3
CASSQVVTYYEQYF
>TRBJ1-1|TRBV11-2
CASSLEWPSKGLNTEAFF
>TRBJ2-3|TRBV7-3
CASSSAGYTDTQYF
>TRBJ1-1|TRBV5-4
CASSLDSSNTEAFF
>TRBJ1-1|TRBV5-1
CASSYRDGATEAFF
>TRBJ2-3|TRBV21-1
CASSKGPSGSTDTQYF
>TRBJ2-3|TRBV29-1
CSVGGLLIDTQYF
>TRBJ2-7|TRBV9
CASSVESGMGYEQYF
>TRBJ1-6|TRBV7-7
CASSPRWGSPLHF
>TRBJ2-2|TRBV24-1
CATSDSLTGELFF
>TRBJ2-5|TRBV4-1
CASSQDLGVQVVETQYF
>TRBJ2-1|TRBV24-1
CATSDFDFTSGWSSDEQFF
>TRBJ2-7|TRBV7-6
CASSLAGRHEQYF
>TRBJ2-4|TRBV6-2/TRBV6-3
CASSYTPGLAESNIQYF
>TRBJ2-3|TRBV4-1
CASSQVSSGEVTQYF
>TRBJ2-3|TRBV12-3/TRBV12-4
CASSSPTSGRADTQYF